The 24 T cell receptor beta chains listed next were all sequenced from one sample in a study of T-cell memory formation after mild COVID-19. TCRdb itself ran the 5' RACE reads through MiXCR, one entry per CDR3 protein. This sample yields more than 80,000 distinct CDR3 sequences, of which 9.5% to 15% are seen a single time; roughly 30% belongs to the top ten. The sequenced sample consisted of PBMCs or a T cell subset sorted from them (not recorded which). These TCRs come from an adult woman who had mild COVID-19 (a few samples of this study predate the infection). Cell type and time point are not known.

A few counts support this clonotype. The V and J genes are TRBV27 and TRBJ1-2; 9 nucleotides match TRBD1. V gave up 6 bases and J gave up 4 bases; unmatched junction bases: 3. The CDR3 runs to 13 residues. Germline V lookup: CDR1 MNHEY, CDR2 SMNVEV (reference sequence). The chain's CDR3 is CASREQGAYGYTF. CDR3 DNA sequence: TGTGCCAGCAGGGAACAGGGGGCCTATGGCTACACCTTC.

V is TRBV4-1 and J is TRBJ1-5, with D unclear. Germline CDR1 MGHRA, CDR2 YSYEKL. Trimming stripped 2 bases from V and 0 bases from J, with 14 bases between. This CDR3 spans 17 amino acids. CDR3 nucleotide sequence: TGCGCCAGCAGCCAATTTTCAGAGACGTATAGCAATCAGCCCCAGCATTTT. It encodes CASSQFSETYSNQPQHF.

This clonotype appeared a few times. DNA for the CDR3: TGCGCCAGCAGCTTGGATGCCTCGGGGAACCAGCCCCAGCATTTT. Protein product: CASSLDASGNQPQHF. The chain joins TRBV5-1 to TRBJ1-5; D is undetermined. V lost 0 bases and J lost 7, with 14 bases in between. The CDR3 contains 15 residues. From germline, CDR1 is SGHRS and CDR2 YFSETQ.

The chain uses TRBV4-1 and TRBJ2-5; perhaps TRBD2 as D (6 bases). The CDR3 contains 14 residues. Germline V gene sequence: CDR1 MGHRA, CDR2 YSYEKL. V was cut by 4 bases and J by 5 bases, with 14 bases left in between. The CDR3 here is CASSPVGDLETQYF. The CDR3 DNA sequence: TGCGCCAGCAGCCCCGTCGGGGACTTGGAGACCCAGTACTTC.

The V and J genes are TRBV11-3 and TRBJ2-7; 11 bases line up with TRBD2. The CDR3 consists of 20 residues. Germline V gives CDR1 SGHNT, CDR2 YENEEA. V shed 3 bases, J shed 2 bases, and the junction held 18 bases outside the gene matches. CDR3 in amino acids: CASSFSRSKTSGVFAYEQYF. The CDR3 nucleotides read TGTGCCAGCAGCTTTTCCCGGAGCAAGACTAGCGGGGTTTTCGCCTACGAGCAGTACTTC.

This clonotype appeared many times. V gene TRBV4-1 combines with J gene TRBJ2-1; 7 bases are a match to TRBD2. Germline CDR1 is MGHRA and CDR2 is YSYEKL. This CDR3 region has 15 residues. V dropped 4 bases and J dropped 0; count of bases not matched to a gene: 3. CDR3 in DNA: TGCGCCAGCAGCCTCGGGGGGAGCTCCTACAATGAGCAGTTCTTC. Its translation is CASSLGGSSYNEQFF.

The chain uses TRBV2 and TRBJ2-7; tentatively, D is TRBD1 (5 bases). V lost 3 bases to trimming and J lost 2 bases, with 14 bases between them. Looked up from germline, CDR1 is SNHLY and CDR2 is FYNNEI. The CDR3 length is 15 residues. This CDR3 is CASSDFTMGPYEQYF. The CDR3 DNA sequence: TGTGCCAGCAGTGATTTCACTATGGGGCCCTACGAGCAGTACTTC.

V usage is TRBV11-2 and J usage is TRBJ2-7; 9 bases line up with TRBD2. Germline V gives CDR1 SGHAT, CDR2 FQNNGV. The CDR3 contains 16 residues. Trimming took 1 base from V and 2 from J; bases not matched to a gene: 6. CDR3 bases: TGTGCCAGCAGCTTAGTGACTAGCGGCCCAGCCTACGAGCAGTACTTC. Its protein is CASSLVTSGPAYEQYF.

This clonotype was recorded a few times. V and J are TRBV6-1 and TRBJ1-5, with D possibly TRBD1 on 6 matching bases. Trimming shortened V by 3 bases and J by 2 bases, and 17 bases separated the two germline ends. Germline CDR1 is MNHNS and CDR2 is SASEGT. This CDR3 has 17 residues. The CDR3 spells CASSDWGVHRGNQPQHF. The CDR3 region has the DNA TGTGCCAGCAGTGACTGGGGGGTCCACAGGGGCAATCAGCCCCAGCATTTT.

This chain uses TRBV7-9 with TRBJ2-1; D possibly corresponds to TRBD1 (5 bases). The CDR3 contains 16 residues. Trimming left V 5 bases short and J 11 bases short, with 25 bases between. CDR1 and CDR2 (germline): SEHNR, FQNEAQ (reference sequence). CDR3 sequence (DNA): TGTGCCAGCAGCCCTGTGGGGCAGGTGATGCCAATGAAGCAGTTCTTC. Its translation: CASSPVGQVMPMKQFF.

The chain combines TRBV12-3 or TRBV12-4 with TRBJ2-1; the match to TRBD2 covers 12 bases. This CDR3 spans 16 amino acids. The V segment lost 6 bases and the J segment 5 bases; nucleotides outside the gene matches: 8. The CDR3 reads CASSLLAGGGHNEQFF. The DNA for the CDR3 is TGTGCCAGCAGCTTACTAGCGGGGGGTGGACACAATGAGCAGTTCTTC.

The CDR3 here is CASSDQDSGYEQYF. CDR3 coding DNA: TGTGCCAGCAGCGATCAGGATAGCGGATACGAGCAGTACTTC. The chain has TRBV9 and TRBJ2-7; D may be TRBD2 (6 bases). This CDR3 comprises 14 residues. V was trimmed by 3 bases and J by 4 bases, leaving 14 bases between them. The germline gives CDR1 SGDLS, CDR2 YYNGEE.

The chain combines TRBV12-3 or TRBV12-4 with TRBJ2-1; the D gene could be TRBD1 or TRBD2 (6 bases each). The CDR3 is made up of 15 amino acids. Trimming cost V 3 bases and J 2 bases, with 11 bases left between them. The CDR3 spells CASSFDGGAYNEQFF. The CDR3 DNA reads TGTGCCAGCAGTTTTGACGGGGGCGCCTACAATGAGCAGTTCTTC.

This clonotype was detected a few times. The CDR3 protein is CASSQEEAGNQPQHF. For the CDR3, the DNA is TGCGCCAGCAGCCAAGAAGAGGCGGGGAATCAGCCCCAGCATTTT. This chain uses TRBV4-1 with TRBJ1-5; no reliable D call. The germline V gene has CDR1 MGHRA and CDR2 YSYEKL. V was cut by 0 bases and J by 4 bases, with 10 bases left in between. The CDR3 has 15 residues.

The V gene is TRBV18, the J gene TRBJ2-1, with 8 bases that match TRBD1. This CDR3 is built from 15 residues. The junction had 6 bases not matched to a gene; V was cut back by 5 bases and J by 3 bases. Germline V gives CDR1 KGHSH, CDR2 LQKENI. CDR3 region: CASSGPGQDYNEQFF. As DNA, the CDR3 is TGTGCCAGCTCAGGACCGGGACAGGACTACAATGAGCAGTTCTTC.

The DNA of the CDR3 is TGTGCCAGTAGCCCCCAATGGGGTTCCTCCTACGAGCAGTACTTC. It is translated as CASSPQWGSSYEQYF. V and J are TRBV19 and TRBJ2-7; D is unresolved. Trimming cost V 6 bases and J 0 bases, with 15 bases left between them. CDR1 LNHDA and CDR2 SQIVND come from the germline V gene (reference sequence). The CDR3 has 15 residues. Supplemented by reference TRBV19 and TRBJ2-7, the full variable domain reads DGGITQSPKYLFRKEGQNVTLSCEQNLNHDAMYWYRQDPGQGLRLIYYSQIVNDFQKGDIAEGYSVSREKKESFPLTVTSAQKNPTAFYLCASSPQWGSSYEQYFGPGTRLTVT.

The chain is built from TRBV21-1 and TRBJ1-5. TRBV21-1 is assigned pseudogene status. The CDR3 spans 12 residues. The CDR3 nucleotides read TGTGCCAGTTCCGGGCCTAAAGGGCCCCAGCATTTT. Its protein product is CASSGPKGPQHF.

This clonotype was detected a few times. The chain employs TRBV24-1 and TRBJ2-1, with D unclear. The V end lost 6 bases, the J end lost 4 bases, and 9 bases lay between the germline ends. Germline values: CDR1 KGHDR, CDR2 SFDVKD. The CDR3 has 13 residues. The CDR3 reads CATSTSAYNEQFF. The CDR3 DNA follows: TGTGCCACCAGTACCTCAGCTTACAATGAGCAGTTCTTC.

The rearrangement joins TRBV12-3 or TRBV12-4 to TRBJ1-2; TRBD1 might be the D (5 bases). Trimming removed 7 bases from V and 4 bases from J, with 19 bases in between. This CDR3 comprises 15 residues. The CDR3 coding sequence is TGTGCCAGCACCACTCATTGGGACGTTGGCTATGGCTACACCTTC. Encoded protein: CASTTHWDVGYGYTF.

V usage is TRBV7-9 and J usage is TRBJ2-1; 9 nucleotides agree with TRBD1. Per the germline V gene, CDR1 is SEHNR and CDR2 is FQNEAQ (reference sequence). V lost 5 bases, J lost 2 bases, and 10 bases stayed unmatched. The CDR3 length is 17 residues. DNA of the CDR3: TGTGCCAGCAGCAAGACCTCCGGGACAGGGCCCTACAATGAGCAGTTCTTC. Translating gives CASSKTSGTGPYNEQFF.

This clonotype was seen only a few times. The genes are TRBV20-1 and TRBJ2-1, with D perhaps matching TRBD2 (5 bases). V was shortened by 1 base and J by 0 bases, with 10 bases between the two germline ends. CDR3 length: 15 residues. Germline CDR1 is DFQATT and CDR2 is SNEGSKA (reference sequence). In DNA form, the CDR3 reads TGCAGTGCTAGAGCCGGGATCAGCTCCTACAATGAGCAGTTCTTC. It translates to CSARAGISSYNEQFF.

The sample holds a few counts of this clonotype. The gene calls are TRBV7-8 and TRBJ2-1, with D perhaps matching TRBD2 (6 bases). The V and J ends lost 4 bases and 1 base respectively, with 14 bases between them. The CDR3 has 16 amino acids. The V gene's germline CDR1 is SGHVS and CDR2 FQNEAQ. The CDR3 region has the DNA TGTGCCAGCAGCTCCCTGGGAGGCCTTTCCTACAATGAGCAGTTCTTC. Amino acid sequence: CASSSLGGLSYNEQFF.

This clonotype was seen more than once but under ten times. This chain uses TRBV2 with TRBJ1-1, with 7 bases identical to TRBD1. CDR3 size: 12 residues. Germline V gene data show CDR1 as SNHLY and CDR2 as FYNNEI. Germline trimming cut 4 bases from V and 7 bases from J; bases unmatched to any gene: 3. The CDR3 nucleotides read TGTGCCAGCAGTGGACAGGGTGTTGAAGCTTTCTTT. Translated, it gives CASSGQGVEAFF.

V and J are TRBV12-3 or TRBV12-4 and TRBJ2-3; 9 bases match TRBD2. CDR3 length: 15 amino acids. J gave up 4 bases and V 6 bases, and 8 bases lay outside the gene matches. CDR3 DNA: TGTGCCAGCAGGCCAGGCGGGGGGGCCGCAGATACGCAGTATTTT. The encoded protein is CASRPGGGAADTQYF.